The 19 T cell receptor beta chains below all came from one sample that was sequenced in a study of cytomegalovirus exposure and HLA in healthy donors. Vbeta (60) and Jbeta (13) primers were used in the PCR. The table came from immunoSEQ multiplex PCR; TCRdb's copy has only in-frame clones and leaves some out. The sample lists about 110,000 clones, 81% occurring once. Sequenced: PBMCs. These receptors were collected from a young man in good health and CMV-seronegative.

This clone was seen just once. The rearrangement joins TRBV19 to TRBJ1-2; D is undetermined. Germline V gives CDR1 LNHDA, CDR2 SQIVND (reference sequence). The V and J ends lost 5 bases and 3 bases respectively, with 4 bases between them. The CDR3 totals 11 residues. This CDR3 reads CASSDYYGYTF. In nucleotides, the CDR3 is TGTGCCAGTAGTGACTACTATGGCTACACCTTC.

The gene calls are TRBV2 and TRBJ2-1, with TRBD1 identical over 10 bases. The germline CDR1 and CDR2 sequences are SNHLY and FYNNEI. The CDR3 has 16 residues. With 6 bases clipped from V and 9 bases from J, the junction kept 14 bases outside the gene matches. The CDR3 region is CASSKSRDRGGTEQFF. CDR3 in DNA: TGTGCCAGCAGCAAGTCCCGGGACAGGGGCGGGACTGAGCAGTTCTTC. The whole variable domain, filled in from reference TRBV2 and TRBJ2-1, reads EPEVTQTPSHQVTQMGQEVILRCVPISNHLYFYWYRQILGQKVEFLVSFYNNEISEKSEIFDDQFSVERPDGSNFTLKIRSTKLEDSAMYFCASSKSRDRGGTEQFFGPGTRLTVL.

The V call is TRBV5-1, the J call TRBJ2-5, with 7 nucleotides matching TRBD2. The tail of the sequence fits TRBJ2-7 better, so the J call may be wrong. Germline values: CDR1 SGHRS, CDR2 YFSETQ. The CDR3 sequence is 15 residues long. CDR3 sequence (DNA): TGCGCCAGCCGAGTGGGGACTATTGACTCCTACGAGCAGTACTTC. It specifies CASRVGTIDSYEQYF.

This clone showed up just once. CDR3 in DNA: TGTGCCAGCGCCACCCTGGGACTCCCTCCTAACACTGAAGCTTTCTTT. Protein sequence: CASATLGLPPNTEAFF. This chain uses TRBV28 with TRBJ1-1, with D possibly TRBD1 on 5 matching bases. Per the germline V gene, CDR1 is MDHEN and CDR2 is SYDVKM. CDR3 length equals 16 residues. The V and J ends lost 8 bases and 2 bases respectively, with 21 bases between them.

The rearrangement joins TRBV7-9 to TRBJ2-5; 9 nucleotides agree with TRBD2. Per germline, CDR1 SEHNR and CDR2 FQNEAQ (reference sequence). The junction had 11 bases not matched to a gene; V was cut back by 6 bases and J by 9 bases. This CDR3 contains 14 residues. The CDR3 loop is CASRSPGTSSAQYF. In nucleotides, the CDR3 is TGTGCCAGCAGGTCCCCGGGGACTAGCTCGGCCCAGTACTTC.

The chain uses TRBV5-1 and TRBJ1-2, with TRBD1 as a possible D gene (5 bases). The CDR3 is made up of 12 amino acids. From germline, CDR1 is SGHRS and CDR2 YFSETQ. Trimming removed 0 bases at V and 8 bases at J, with 8 bases between. CDR3 DNA: TGCGCCAGCAGCTTGGGGGGGGAAGGCTACACCTTC. It is translated as CASSLGGEGYTF.

The rearrangement uses TRBV11-2 and TRBJ2-5, with no clear D. CDR1 SGHAT and CDR2 FQNNGV come from the germline V gene. The V end lost 1 base, the J end lost 2 bases, and 8 bases lay between the germline ends. The CDR3 has 14 amino acids. In DNA, the CDR3 is TGTGCCAGCAGCTTAGCGACAAGTCAAGAGACCCAGTACTTC. It codes for CASSLATSQETQYF.

V is TRBV28 and J is TRBJ1-2; D may be TRBD1 (6 bases). The germline CDR1 and CDR2 sequences are MDHEN and SYDVKM. V was shortened by 6 bases and J by 2 bases, with 13 bases between the two germline ends. CDR3 length equals 14 residues. This CDR3 is CASSSQGENYGYTF. The CDR3 region has the DNA TGTGCCAGCAGCTCACAGGGCGAAAACTATGGCTACACCTTC.

The V gene is TRBV27, the J gene TRBJ1-2; D unclear. The CDR3 contains 15 residues. Germline loops: CDR1 MNHEY, CDR2 SMNVEV (reference sequence). The germline V and J ends were trimmed by 6 bases and 2 bases, with 16 bases remaining between them. The CDR3 bases are TGTGCCAGCAGCCTGGAGCCGGCTCTGAACTATGGCTACACCTTC. It encodes CASSLEPALNYGYTF.

V is TRBV5-1 and J is TRBJ1-6; D is unresolved. From germline, CDR1 is SGHRS and CDR2 YFSETQ. CDR3 length equals 13 residues. V was clipped by 4 bases and J by 8 bases, with 10 bases between them. CDR3 bases: TGCGCCAGCAGCCCGGGGAAGGATTCACCCCTCCACTTT. This translates into CASSPGKDSPLHF.

The chain uses TRBV7-9 and TRBJ1-2; D is perhaps TRBD1 (6 bases). V gave up 5 bases and J gave up 4 bases, with 17 bases separating them. The CDR3 runs 15 residues. CDR1 is SEHNR and CDR2 is FQNEAQ in the germline V gene (reference sequence). CDR3 DNA sequence: TGTGCCAGCAGCCCTACGGCGGACAGCTCCTATGGCTACACCTTC. Its protein is CASSPTADSSYGYTF. Full variable domain (remainder filled in from reference TRBV7-9 and TRBJ1-2): DTGVSQNPRHKITKRGQNVTFRCDPISEHNRLYWYRQTLGQGPEFLTYFQNEAQLEKSRLLSDRFSAERPKGSFSTLEIQRTEQGDSAMYLCASSPTADSSYGYTFGSGTRLTVV.

The chain uses TRBV18 and TRBJ2-6; 8 nucleotides match TRBD1. The CDR3 length is 18 residues. Germline values: CDR1 KGHSH, CDR2 LQKENI. V was pared by 3 bases and J by 2 bases, with 9 bases of the junction left unmatched. CDR3 region: CASSPRMLQGAGANVLTF. CDR3 DNA sequence: TGTGCCAGCTCACCCCGTATGTTACAGGGGGCTGGGGCCAACGTCCTGACTTTC.

The rearrangement joins TRBV7-6 to TRBJ2-3; a possible D gene is TRBD2 (6 bases). Germline CDR1 is SGHVS and CDR2 is FNYEAQ. The CDR3 runs to 14 residues. Trimming removed 4 bases from V and 5 bases from J, with 13 bases in between. The CDR3 reads CASSSPGTLDTQYF. In DNA form, the CDR3 reads TGTGCCAGCAGCTCCCCAGGGACTTTAGATACGCAGTATTTT.

The chain recombines TRBV10-3 with TRBJ1-5; 7 bases fit TRBD1. Trimming at V came to 6 bases and at J to 7 bases, leaving 9 bases not matched to a gene. Germline V gene sequence: CDR1 ENHRY, CDR2 SYGVKD. This CDR3 contains 14 residues. CDR3 DNA sequence: TGTGCCATCAGCAAGGAAGGGGGCAGGCAGCCCCAGCATTTT. This sequence encodes CAISKEGGRQPQHF.

The rearrangement joins TRBV7-6 to TRBJ2-7, with TRBD2 as a possible D gene (5 bases). Deletions cut 5 bases from V and 3 bases from J, with 8 bases between. The germline V gene has CDR1 SGHVS and CDR2 FNYEAQ. The CDR3 contains 12 residues. The DNA of the CDR3 is TGTGCCAGCAGCCCCGCGGGCTACGAGCAGTACTTC. This gives the protein CASSPAGYEQYF.

The genes are TRBV18 and TRBJ2-1; a possible D gene is TRBD2 (6 bases). The V gene's germline CDR1 is KGHSH and CDR2 LQKENI. There are 14 residues in the CDR3. Trimming left V 3 bases short and J 2 bases short, with 8 bases between. CDR3: CASSPPGAYNEQFF. In nucleotides, the CDR3 is TGTGCCAGCTCACCCCCGGGAGCCTACAATGAGCAGTTCTTC.

V usage is TRBV29-1 and J usage is TRBJ2-7; 13 positions match TRBD2. With 5 bases clipped from V and 1 base from J, the junction kept 2 bases outside the gene matches. Germline-derived CDR1 and CDR2 are SQVTM and ANQGSEA. The CDR3 is made up of 14 amino acids. The CDR3 sequence: CSVKLAGGSYEQYF. CDR3 DNA: TGCAGCGTTAAACTAGCGGGAGGGTCCTACGAGCAGTACTTC.

Only a few counts were recorded for this clone. J is TRBJ1-4 and V is TRBV29-1; 10 nucleotides agree with TRBD1. Germline CDR1 SQVTM, CDR2 ANQGSEA. The ends lost 7 bases at V and 8 bases at J; junction bases unmatched: 7. The CDR3 spans 13 residues. The CDR3 DNA follows: TGCAGCGCCAGGGACAGGGGTAGGGAAAAACTGTTTTTT. Protein product: CSARDRGREKLFF.

The DNA of the CDR3 is TGTGCCACCAGCAGAGGGGGAGGGACTAATGAAAAACTGTTTTTT. It translates to CATSRGGGTNEKLFF. The chain recombines TRBV15 with TRBJ1-4, with D hard to call. CDR3 length: 15 residues. Germline V gives CDR1 LNHNV, CDR2 YYDKDF (reference sequence). Trimming shortened V by 1 base and J by 2 bases, and 8 bases separated the two germline ends.